The 6 T cell receptor beta chains below all came from one sample that was sequenced in a study of identical twins. TCRdb independently ran MiXCR on the 5' RACE reads; one entry per CDR3 protein. The sample consists of around 200,000 distinct CDR3 sequences, roughly a tenth of them appearing once. The sequencing input was memory (CD45RO+) T cells sorted from blood. The receptor set was obtained from a woman between 18 and 30 years old in good health.

This clonotype was found many times. This chain joins TRBV29-1 and TRBJ1-1, with D uncertain. Germline loops: CDR1 SQVTM, CDR2 ANQGSEA. The CDR3 totals 13 residues. The V and J ends lost 4 bases and 4 bases respectively, with 13 bases between them. The CDR3 DNA follows: TGCAGCGTTGCAGTTGACCGTCGCACTGAAGCTTTCTTT. Its protein is CSVAVDRRTEAFF.

At least ten counts were recorded for this clonotype. V and J are TRBV27 and TRBJ2-7, with TRBD2 matching over 8 bases. The CDR3 totals 16 residues. The J segment lost 0 bases and the V segment lost 8 bases, leaving 12 bases of the junction unmatched. The germline CDR1 and CDR2 sequences are MNHEY and SMNVEV (reference sequence). CDR3: CASRLTAGGSSYEQYF. In DNA, the CDR3 is TGTGCCAGCCGCTTAACGGCGGGGGGCTCCTCCTACGAGCAGTACTTC.

Comments on this clonotype: Its ends do not fully match the called genes, so a read error is possible. This sequence joins TRBV30 and TRBJ2-1; 9 bases align to TRBD2. Germline lookup yields CDR1 GTSNPN and CDR2 SVGIG (reference sequence). The CDR3 length is 11 residues. This chain's CDR3 is CAWGDSSGGKF. The CDR3 coding sequence is TGTGCCTGGGGGGACAGCAGCGGGGGGAAATTC.

This clonotype was seen a few times. This rearrangement joins TRBV5-1 to TRBJ2-3, with TRBD2 as a possible D gene (5 bases). Trimming took off 0 bases at V and 2 bases at J, with 13 bases between the two ends. The CDR3 length is 16 residues. Germline-derived CDR1 and CDR2 are SGHRS and YFSETQ. The CDR3 spells CASSLGPSGVTDTQYF. In nucleotides, the CDR3 is TGCGCCAGCAGCTTGGGCCCCAGCGGAGTCACAGATACGCAGTATTTT.

There are a few counts of this clonotype. The chain is built from TRBV5-1 and TRBJ1-4, with D possibly matching TRBD1 (6 bases). This CDR3 contains 14 residues. Per germline, CDR1 SGHRS and CDR2 YFSETQ. V shed 4 bases and J shed 4 bases, with 11 bases lying between them. The CDR3 nucleotides read TGCGCCAGCAGCCCGGACAGCTTTAATGAAAAACTGTTTTTT. This sequence encodes CASSPDSFNEKLFF.

The chain joins TRBV10-1 to TRBJ2-3; 9 bases match TRBD2. CDR3 length: 19 residues. Germline CDR1 and CDR2: WNHNN and SYGVQD (reference sequence). Losses at the gene ends were 5 bases for V and 4 bases for J; bases not matched to a gene: 19. The CDR3, as DNA: TGCGCCAGCAGTCCCAACTCTCTGCGGGGGGGTTACTTCCCAGATACGCAGTATTTT. Amino acid sequence: CASSPNSLRGGYFPDTQYF.